The source of this T cell receptor beta chain is a study of chemoradiotherapy in HPV16-positive cancers. V lost 3 bases, J lost 6 bases, and 8 bases stayed unmatched. Per the germline V gene, CDR1 is KGHSH and CDR2 is LQKENI. This CDR3 is 14 amino acids long. Assay: immunoSEQ multiplex PCR; the TCRdb copy retains only in-frame clones and omits some. The sample shows around 9,600 clones, roughly 80% of them seen only once. The receptor was derived from a human donor with HPV-associated anogenital cancer. The chain combines TRBV18 with TRBJ2-7; 7 bases are a match to TRBD1. The sample was gathered from a patient who underwent chemoradiotherapy. CDR3 in DNA: TGTGCCAGCTCACCTAATCGGGACAGTCCCGAGCAGTACTTC. It specifies CASSPNRDSPEQYF.